This T cell receptor (beta chain) comes out of a study of T cells in Graves' hyperthyroidism and ophthalmopathy. Study-wide results and caveats: The model made its ophthalmopathy prediction, and onset followed a median around six months later.

As for this clonotype: Its antigen remains unidentified.

The V gene's germline CDR1 is LNHNV and CDR2 YYDKDF (reference sequence). Trimming removed 1 base at V and 3 bases at J, with 15 bases between. The length of the CDR3 is 16 residues. Exclusion of a patient resulted from uncontrolled infection, other autoimmune disease, pregnancy or lactation. Amplification targeted TCR beta CDR3 regions from RNA transcripts. Initially, a first-round RT-PCR of the TCR CDR3 employed the HTBI primer set. TCRdb passed the multiplex PCR reads through MiXCR, listing each CDR3 protein once. The sample has 500,000 to 750,000 distinct CDR3 sequences, about 43% seen once; the top ten hold 7.5% to 8.5%.

This TCR was recovered from a woman in her late teens or twenties with Graves' hyperthyroidism. The V and J genes are TRBV15 and TRBJ2-5, with D possibly being TRBD1 (5 bases). Input material: peripheral blood or thyroid tissue (not recorded which). The CDR3, as DNA: TGTGCCACCAGCAGAGGAGGCGTAGGGGCGGAAGAGACCCAGTACTTC. This translates into CATSRGGVGAEETQYF.